The clone carrying this T cell receptor (beta chain) was seen more than once but under ten times. Germline loops: CDR1 SGDLS, CDR2 YYNGEE. With V trimmed by 5 bases and J by 0 bases, 5 bases remained unmatched. The CDR3 has 15 residues. This entry is derived from a study of beta chain features in type 1 diabetes. What was sequenced were expressed TCRB transcripts, since all of the isolated RNA had been reverse transcribed. Assay: immunoSEQ multiplex PCR; the TCRdb copy retains only in-frame clones and omits some. The data contain 310,000 or so clones, roughly 8% of them seen just once; the ten biggest clones take up approximately 0.44%. Via the markers CD45RO/CCR7/CD25/CD127/CD95/CD27, stem cell-like memory, regulatory, central memory and naive CD4+ cells were sorted.

The chain joins TRBV9 to TRBJ2-3, with 8 nucleotides matching TRBD1. The TCR was taken from a woman aged 18-29 years in good health. Sequencing input: central memory CD4+ T cells from blood. In DNA form, the CDR3 reads TGTGCCAGCAGTGAAAGACAGGGGAGCACAGATACGCAGTATTTT. Encoded protein: CASSERQGSTDTQYF. Complete variable domain (other parts from reference TRBV9 and TRBJ2-3): DSGVTQTPKHLITATGQRVTLRCSPRSGDLSVYWYQQSLDQGLQFLIQYYNGEERAKGNILERFSAQQFPDLHSELNLSSLELGDSALYFCASSERQGSTDTQYFGPGTRLTVL.